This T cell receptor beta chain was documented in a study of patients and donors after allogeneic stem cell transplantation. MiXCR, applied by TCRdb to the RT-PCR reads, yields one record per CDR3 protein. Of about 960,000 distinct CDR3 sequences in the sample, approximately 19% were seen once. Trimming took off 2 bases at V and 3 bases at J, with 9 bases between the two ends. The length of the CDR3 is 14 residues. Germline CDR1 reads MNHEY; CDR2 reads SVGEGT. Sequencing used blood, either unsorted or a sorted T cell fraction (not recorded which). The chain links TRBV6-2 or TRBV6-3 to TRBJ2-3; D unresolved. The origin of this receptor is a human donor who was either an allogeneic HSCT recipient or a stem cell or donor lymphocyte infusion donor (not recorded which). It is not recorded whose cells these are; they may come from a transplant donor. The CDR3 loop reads CASSYGWSTDTQYF. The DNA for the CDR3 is TGTGCCAGCAGTTACGGGTGGTCGACAGATACGCAGTATTTT.